Listed here are 22 T cell receptor beta chains from one sample, sequenced in a study of blood T cell repertoires in COVID-19. Some clones are missing from TCRdb's copy, which holds only in-frame ones; the method was immunoSEQ multiplex PCR. The sample carries 250,000 to 350,000 clones, 89% recorded once. Sequencing was performed on peripheral blood. These receptors all stem from an older woman with acute or convalescent COVID-19.

CDR3: CASSRGTGENSPLHF. The CDR3 DNA reads as TGTGCCAGCAGCCGAGGGACAGGAGAGAATTCACCCCTCCACTTT. The chain uses TRBV7-3 and TRBJ1-6, with TRBD1 matching 8 bases. Trimming at V came to 5 bases and at J to 7 bases, leaving 7 bases not matched to a gene. Germline V CDR1 and CDR2: SGHTA, FQGTGA. The CDR3 runs 15 residues.

V and J are TRBV19 and TRBJ1-2; 8 bases fit TRBD1. Unmatched junction bases numbered 9, after V lost 4 bases and J lost 8 bases. CDR3 size: 14 residues. CDR1 is LNHDA and CDR2 is SQIVND in the germline V gene (reference sequence). The CDR3 is CASSRRQGPEGYTF. The CDR3 nucleotides read TGTGCCAGTAGTAGAAGACAGGGGCCTGAGGGCTACACCTTC.

V gene TRBV28 combines with J gene TRBJ1-4, with no clear D. The CDR3 has 12 residues. Trimming removed 3 bases at V and 6 bases at J, with 5 bases between. Germline V lookup: CDR1 MDHEN, CDR2 SYDVKM. The CDR3: CASSFQDEKLFF. As DNA, the CDR3 is TGTGCCAGCAGTTTCCAGGATGAAAAACTGTTTTTT.

This chain uses TRBV12-3 or TRBV12-4 with TRBJ1-1; 8 bases fit TRBD1. Trimming cost V 5 bases and J 4 bases; bases outside gene matches: 0. The CDR3 consists of 12 residues. CDR3 sequence: CASSTGGTEAFF. In nucleotides, the CDR3 is TGTGCCAGCAGTACAGGGGGCACTGAAGCTTTCTTT.

The chain carries TRBV27 and TRBJ1-1; D might be TRBD1 (6 bases). This CDR3 is 11 amino acids long. Germline lookup yields CDR1 MNHEY and CDR2 SMNVEV (reference sequence). Trimming left V 6 bases short and J 11 bases short, with 13 bases between. The CDR3: CASRTQGTAFF. For the CDR3, the DNA is TGTGCCAGCAGGACACAGGGAACGGCTTTCTTT.

CDR3 protein: CASSFVGSEQYF. The CDR3 bases are TGTGCCAGCAGTTTCGTCGGTTCTGAGCAGTACTTC. The J gene is TRBJ2-7, the V gene TRBV27; no firm D call. The CDR3 runs 12 residues. V shed 3 bases and J shed 7 bases, with 10 bases lying between them. Looked up from germline, CDR1 is MNHEY and CDR2 is SMNVEV (reference sequence).

The table lists this clone with a count of one. V gene TRBV25-1 combines with J gene TRBJ1-2, with 8 nucleotides matching TRBD1. This CDR3 has 14 amino acids. CDR1 and CDR2 (germline): MGHDK, SYGVNS. J lost 7 bases, V lost 4 bases, and 8 bases had no gene match. CDR3 in amino acids: CASSGTGQVRGYTF. The CDR3 DNA reads as TGTGCCAGCAGTGGGACGGGACAGGTCCGTGGCTACACCTTC.

The chain couples TRBV5-1 to TRBJ2-6; TRBD1 matches 8 bases. This CDR3 spans 16 amino acids. J lost 1 base, V lost 0 bases, and 0 bases had no gene match. Germline loops: CDR1 SGHRS, CDR2 YFSETQ. The CDR3 here is CASSLGQGSGANVLTF. The CDR3, as DNA: TGCGCCAGCAGCTTGGGACAGGGGTCTGGGGCCAACGTCCTGACTTTC.

The chain has TRBV6-2 or TRBV6-3 and TRBJ1-5; D is uncertain. The germline V gene has CDR1 MNHEY and CDR2 SVGEGT. V shed 0 bases and J shed 1 base, with 10 bases lying between them. The CDR3 covers 16 residues. The chain's CDR3 is CASSYSTGFSNQPQHF. CDR3 nucleotides: TGTGCCAGCAGTTACTCGACTGGGTTCAGCAATCAGCCCCAGCATTTT.

This chain uses TRBV29-1 with TRBJ1-1; no firm D call. The germline V and J ends were trimmed by 5 bases and 0 bases, with 4 bases remaining between them. CDR1 and CDR2 from the germline V gene are SQVTM and ANQGSEA. The CDR3 is 11 amino acids. CDR3 sequence: CSVRVNTEAFF. The CDR3 DNA sequence: TGCAGCGTTCGCGTGAACACTGAAGCTTTCTTT.

The J gene is TRBJ1-4, the V gene TRBV6-5; 7 bases align to TRBD1. J lost 5 bases, V lost 1 base, and 4 bases had no gene match. Germline CDR1 MNHEY, CDR2 SVGAGI. This CDR3 comprises 15 residues. Here the CDR3 reads CASSYFPGQNEKLFF. The CDR3 nucleotides read TGTGCCAGCAGTTACTTCCCGGGACAGAATGAAAAACTGTTTTTT.

The chain couples TRBV11-2 to TRBJ1-4, with 8 bases aligning to TRBD1. J gave up 2 bases and V 5 bases, and 4 bases lay outside the gene matches. Germline V gives CDR1 SGHAT, CDR2 FQNNGV. The CDR3 runs to 15 residues. The CDR3 DNA follows: TGTGCCAGCAGCCTCACAGGGGGTACTAATGAAAAACTGTTTTTT. This gives the protein CASSLTGGTNEKLFF.

CDR3 nucleotides: TGTGCCAGTAGTGGAGGGTCCACAGATACGCAGTATTTT. It specifies CASSGGSTDTQYF. The chain joins TRBV19 to TRBJ2-3; a possible D gene is TRBD2 (6 bases). The CDR3 loop spans 13 amino acids. The germline gives CDR1 LNHDA, CDR2 SQIVND (reference sequence). Trimming stripped 5 bases from V and 2 bases from J, with 8 bases between.

The rearrangement joins TRBV10-3 to TRBJ2-1; 13 positions match TRBD2. The germline gives CDR1 ENHRY, CDR2 SYGVKD. The CDR3 length is 15 residues. With 10 bases clipped from V and 2 bases from J, the junction kept 5 bases outside the gene matches. The CDR3 spells CATGTSGNAYNEQFF. Here the CDR3 DNA reads TGTGCCACCGGGACTAGCGGGAACGCCTACAATGAGCAGTTCTTC.

This clone was detected once. The chain uses TRBV19 and TRBJ1-1, with D perhaps matching TRBD1 (5 bases). CDR1 LNHDA and CDR2 SQIVND come from the germline V gene (reference sequence). The V gene lost 8 bases and the J gene lost 2 bases, with 12 bases spanning the gap. This CDR3 is 13 amino acids long. The chain's CDR3 is CASSFTGNTEAFF. CDR3 DNA sequence: TGTGCCAGTTCGTTCACAGGCAACACTGAAGCTTTCTTT.

The V gene is TRBV5-1, the J gene TRBJ1-4, with unresolved D. V was pared by 3 bases and J by 0 bases, with 6 bases between. The germline CDR1 and CDR2 sequences are SGHRS and YFSETQ. The CDR3 contains 14 residues. The CDR3 sequence is CASSSGATNEKLFF. For the CDR3, the DNA is TGCGCCAGCAGCTCCGGAGCAACTAATGAAAAACTGTTTTTT.

This chain uses TRBV7-8 with TRBJ1-2, with 7 bases lining up with TRBD1. The germline V gene has CDR1 SGHVS and CDR2 FQNEAQ. The CDR3 length is 15 residues. The junction had 6 bases not matched to a gene; V was cut back by 1 base and J by 4 bases. The CDR3 loop reads CASSLGYAGGYGYTF. The DNA for the CDR3 is TGTGCCAGCAGCTTAGGGTATGCAGGGGGCTATGGCTACACCTTC.

This chain connects TRBV7-9 to TRBJ1-1; no clear D. Germline V gene sequence: CDR1 SEHNR, CDR2 FQNEAQ (reference sequence). The CDR3 loop spans 15 amino acids. Trimming left V 6 bases short and J 4 bases short, with 18 bases between. CDR3 in DNA: TGTGCCAGCAGGAACGGACTGACCGGAGGCACTGAAGCTTTCTTT. It is translated as CASRNGLTGGTEAFF.

The chain uses TRBV10-3 and TRBJ2-7; D gene uncertain. Germline V gene lookup returns CDR1 ENHRY and CDR2 SYGVKD. V gave up 3 bases and J gave up 3 bases, with 3 bases separating them. The CDR3 is 11 residues long. The CDR3 sequence is CAISDSYEQYF. DNA of the CDR3: TGTGCCATCAGTGACAGCTACGAGCAGTACTTC.

This rearrangement joins TRBV28 to TRBJ1-4, with D hard to call. CDR3 length: 15 residues. The ends were cut back, 2 bases at V and 2 bases at J, with 9 bases in the middle. Germline V CDR1 and CDR2: MDHEN, SYDVKM. In nucleotides, the CDR3 is TGTGCCAGCAGTTTAATGTCCGGGACTAATGAAAAACTGTTTTTT. Amino acid sequence: CASSLMSGTNEKLFF.

The chain joins TRBV7-2 to TRBJ2-1, with 8 bases fitting TRBD2. The V segment lost 6 bases and the J segment 5 bases; nucleotides outside the gene matches: 12. CDR1 is SGHTA, CDR2 FQGNSA, per germline. The CDR3 totals 16 residues. The chain's CDR3 is CASSKISGGVNNEQFF. The DNA for the CDR3 is TGTGCCAGCAGTAAAATTTCCGGGGGGGTGAACAATGAGCAGTTCTTC. Drawing the rest from reference TRBV7-2 and TRBJ2-1, the complete variable domain is GAGVSQSPSNKVTEKGKDVELRCDPISGHTALYWYRQSLGQGLEFLIYFQGNSAPDKSGLPSDRFSAERTGGSVSTLTIQRTQQEDSAVYLCASSKISGGVNNEQFFGPGTRLTVL.

This chain links TRBV3-1 (or the pseudogene TRBV3-2) with TRBJ2-7, with 7 bases aligning to TRBD1. Losses at the gene ends were 0 bases for V and 10 bases for J; bases not matched to a gene: 6. The CDR3 is made up of 13 amino acids. CDR1 LGHDT and CDR2 YNNKEL come from the germline V gene (reference sequence). CDR3 in DNA: TGTGCCAGCAGCCAAGATTCGTGGGACAGACAGTACTTC. Translation gives CASSQDSWDRQYF.